A selection of T cell receptor beta chains follows, all from one sample in a study of beta chain features in type 1 diabetes. Clones were read by immunoSEQ multiplex PCR, and TCRdb kept only the in-frame ones, dropping some. The sample includes hundreds of thousands of clones, less than 20% of them seen just once. Sequenced sample: naive CD4+ T cells from blood. These receptors came from a man aged 18 to 29 in good health. CDR3s include the opening cysteine and the closing phenylalanine or tryptophan. A D gene is named only where the DNA matches it firmly. Clone size, where shown, is once, few, many, or a class for clones that have expanded.

clone_size	v_call	d_call	j_call	cdr3_aa	cdr3_nt
few	TRBV7-9	TRBD1	TRBJ1-1	CASSLLRDRGLTEAFF	TGTGCCAGCAGCCTTCTCCGGGACAGGGGGCTCACTGAAGCTTTCTTT
.	TRBV7-2	TRBD1	TRBJ2-1	CASSPGTASYNEQFF	TGTGCCAGCAGCCCAGGGACAGCCTCCTACAATGAGCAGTTCTTC
.	TRBV28	TRBD2	TRBJ2-3	CASSFGTSGSYYTQYF	TGTGCCAGCAGTTTTGGGACTAGCGGGAGTTACTATACGCAGTATTTT
.	TRBV10-3	.	TRBJ2-3	CATKTSRTDTQYF	TGTGCCACTAAGACATCGCGCACAGATACGCAGTATTTT
.	TRBV6-5	TRBD1	TRBJ2-2	CASSYRTGVGTGELFF	TGTGCCAGCAGTTACCGAACAGGGGTCGGGACCGGGGAGCTGTTTTTT
.	TRBV11-2	.	TRBJ1-5	CASSLGRNQPQHF	TGTGCCAGCAGCTTAGGTCGGAATCAGCCCCAGCATTTT
few	TRBV5-1	TRBD2	TRBJ2-5	CASGSGGPDETQYF	TGCGCCAGCGGTAGCGGGGGGCCCGATGAGACCCAGTACTTC
.	TRBV7-9	.	TRBJ1-2	CASSVNSPINYGYTF	TGTGCCAGCAGCGTAAACAGTCCCATTAACTATGGCTACACCTTC
.	TRBV18	TRBD1	TRBJ2-3	CASSPGQGAFDTQYF	TGTGCCAGCTCACCCGGACAGGGGGCTTTTGATACGCAGTATTTT
.	TRBV10-3	.	TRBJ1-4	CATRGTGEKLFF	TGTGCCACCAGGGGTACGGGTGAAAAACTGTTTTTT
once	TRBV19	.	TRBJ1-2	CASSINYGYTF	TGTGCCAGTAGTATTAACTATGGCTACACCTTC
few	TRBV19	TRBD2	TRBJ2-1	CASSRVEAGGIEQFF	TGTGCCAGTAGCCGGGTCGAAGCGGGAGGCATTGAGCAGTTCTTC
few	TRBV4-2	.	TRBJ1-2	CASSQVDERMGF	TGTGCCAGCAGCCAAGTTGACGAACGTATGGGCTTC
.	TRBV5-4	.	TRBJ2-7	CASSLGGAATTYEQYF	TGTGCCAGCAGCTTGGGAGGAGCGGCAACTACCTACGAGCAGTACTTC
few	TRBV28	.	TRBJ2-7	CASSSHQVPLTYEQYF	TGTGCCAGCAGTTCTCATCAGGTCCCCCTAACCTACGAGCAGTACTTC
.	TRBV5-6	.	TRBJ1-3	CASSLAPGGNTIYF	TGTGCCAGCAGCTTGGCCCCTGGGGGAAACACCATATATTTT